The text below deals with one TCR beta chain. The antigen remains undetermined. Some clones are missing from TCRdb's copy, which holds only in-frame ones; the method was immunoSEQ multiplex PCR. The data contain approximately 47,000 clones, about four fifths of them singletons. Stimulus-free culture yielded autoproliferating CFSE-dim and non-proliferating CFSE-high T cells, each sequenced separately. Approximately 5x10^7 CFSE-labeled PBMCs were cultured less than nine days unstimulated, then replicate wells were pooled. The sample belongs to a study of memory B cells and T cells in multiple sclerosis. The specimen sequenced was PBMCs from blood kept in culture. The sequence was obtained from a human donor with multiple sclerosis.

CDR3: CASSQRTGGNLGYTF. In DNA, the CDR3 is TGCGCCAGCAGCCAAAGAACAGGGGGTAATTTAGGCTACACCTTC. This rearrangement joins TRBV4-1 to TRBJ1-2, with TRBD1 matching 8 bases. This CDR3 contains 15 residues. Germline CDR1 is MGHRA and CDR2 is YSYEKL. With 2 bases clipped from V and 8 bases from J, the junction kept 10 bases outside the gene matches.